This TCR beta chain comes out of a study of cytomegalovirus exposure and HLA in healthy donors (dated by TCRdb to 2016 to 2017). Study-wide context: According to an earlier analysis of 550 to 750 of the donors, 200 million or so T cells yielded approximately 120 million unique TCR beta sequences and about 300 Gb of sequence data. Approximately 310 gigabases of sequencing data and 70 million to 85 million unique TCR sequences were included in an early release covering 550 to 800 HLA-typed donors. The genetic ancestry cluster associated with self-reported Caucasian donors included approximately 85% of the 398 genotyped donors. The study aimed to test whether signatures of past pathogen exposure could be identified by cataloging public T cell receptors. The T cell repertoires of about 700 subjects were profiled by immunosequencing and related to cytomegalovirus serostatus. Along with the approximately 650-subject first cohort, a separate validation cohort of over a hundred different subjects was used. To predict cytomegalovirus infection status, the study combined high-throughput TCR immunosequencing, statistical association of individual TCRs with disease status, and machine learning. In a later analysis, previously published TCR beta repertoires from 666 donors were re-analyzed and high-resolution HLA genotyping was added so that TCR occurrence patterns could be studied. Rather than using new phenotypic data, the later analysis identified candidate immune exposures from TCR beta sequences and from how often those sequences occurred across donors. An earlier analysis of more than 450 of the donors used high-throughput TCR beta sequencing to judge whether each TCR beta V gene segment behaved as functional or pseudogenic. Donor age, sex, ethnicity and CMV serostatus were compiled alongside the repertoire data. A later genetic analysis took genome-wide SNP genotypes for about 55% of the roughly 670 donors and used that subset as a discovery cohort. Every discovery cohort repertoire had been produced on one sequencing platform. Class I and class II HLA loci were covered by the typing at four-digit resolution. The number of typed donors differed by locus: about 629-640 for A, B, C, DRB1 and DQB1; approximately 520 for DQA1; approximately 600 for DPA1; and some 470 for DPB1. Roughly 5 DR-DQ haplotypes were handled as single units for association and clustering, since linkage in the cohort was strong. Across 398 genotyped donors of the cohort, an average of about 240,000 unique TCR beta nucleotide sequences per donor were sequenced, and roughly 17% of those sequences were non-productive.

In total, approximately 610 healthy bone marrow donors made up the cohort. At the time of sampling, every cohort member was nominally healthy, though immune exposures that went unrecorded were likely present. The donor tested CMV seronegative, placing the donor among the 350 or so seronegative members of the cohort. A peripheral blood sample was provided by each donor, and peripheral blood mononuclear cells were used for TCR beta sequencing. Genomic DNA extraction from the blood cell samples was performed with the Qiagen DNeasy Blood Extraction Kit. Libraries were built with the immunoSEQ multiplex PCR assay. The multiplex PCR relied on a mix of 60 forward primers for TCR Vbeta segments and 13 reverse primers for TCR Jbeta segments. The CDR3 region of rearranged TCR beta genes was amplified from genomic DNA by a multiplex PCR assay. The amplified TCR beta libraries were sequenced on the Illumina HiSeq System as 87-base-pair reads. Under the source paper's analysis protocol: In a later analysis, tens of millions of unique TCR beta chains were counted across the 650 to 750 repertoires, and approximately 9.9 million of these chains were shared by at least two donors. A nearest-neighbor algorithm error-corrected the raw reads and collapsed the reads into unique sequences, merging closely related sequences to remove PCR and sequencing errors. Alignment of CDR3 sequences to IMGT reference sequences was used to assign V, D and J gene segments. For a sequence to be retained, a match of at least six nucleotides was required to both a V gene segment and a J gene segment. A rearrangement counted as productive if the CDR3 had no stop codons and remained in frame with V and J, and every other rearrangement counted as non-productive. CDR3 was defined according to IMGT convention as the region running from the second conserved V-encoded cysteine to the conserved J-encoded phenylalanine. The earlier analysis of 587 of the donors excluded any sequence lacking an unambiguous match to a single V gene segment. An earlier analysis of fewer than 650 of the donors classified V segments as functional when productive rearrangements were above 56.7% and as segregating when the standard deviation between donors was above 5%. To diagnose cytomegalovirus status from the catalog of TCR beta chain sequences, a statistical classification framework was built. In a later analysis, V and J genes were assigned by comparing TCR nucleotide sequences against IMGT/GENE-DB human TR gene sequences. Using the TCRdist pipeline, a later analysis assigned CDR3 sequences along with most-parsimonious VDJ recombination scenarios. A later analysis defined each TCR beta chain by its CDR3 amino acid sequence plus V-gene family, and excluded reads lacking a unique V-gene family. As a way to deal with suspected cross-contamination and a sequencing artifact, a later analysis dropped approximately 570 nucleotide sequences that were highly shared and had low generation probability. A later analysis calculated a clonal expansion index for each public chain from normalized within-repertoire ranks of inferred template counts. In a later analysis, generation probabilities were computed using a VDJ recombination model fitted to out-of-frame rearrangements, and the results were checked against IGoR. In a later analysis, hypergeometric tests were used to score TCR-TCR, TCR-HLA and TCR-CMV co-occurrence, with a repertoire-size bias correction applied to TCR pairs. A later analysis estimated false discovery rates by permuting HLA or CMV assignments 20 times. In a later analysis, co-occurring TCRs were grouped with DBSCAN, and TCRdist sequence similarity was added when clustering was performed within HLA-allele-positive subsets. Co-occurrence clustering excluded repertoires with fewer than 30,000 or more than 120,000 public chains, plus five with anomalous nucleotide sharing. Not all clones reach the TCRdb copy of this immuneACCESS table, which keeps in-frame sequences only. Checked studies attribute under half of the gap to unresolved V genes and leave the rest unexplained. From that table come the V and J calls and clone size; the DNA was used to work out D and trimming. This sample has 100,000 to 150,000 clones in its table, and 8% to 9.5% of those were observed once. 5% to 7% of the sample rests with the top ten.

CDR1 LNHDA and CDR2 SQIVND were looked up in the germline V gene (reference sequence). V is pruned by 6 bases and J by 1 base, leaving 10 bases of the junction without a gene match. The CDR3 covers 17 residues, taking in both the cysteine and the phenylalanine. Just CDR3 DNA is preserved here, 51 bases in frame from base 1. Broader findings and caveats from the paper: A cluster of highly shared sequence variants was judged likely to represent a technical artifact of the sequencing pipeline. Some IMGT-functional V segments, including TRBV6-2 and TRBV6-3, could not be told apart with the 87-base-pair reads, so those segments were excluded. Because counts were too low, approximately 18 rarely observed V segments, including chromosome 9 orphons, were excluded from the earlier analysis of several hundred of the donors. Roughly uniform sequencing depth across donors was assumed in presence/absence analyses, although this assumption may not hold. In the study, some 160 TCR beta chains were listed as associated with cytomegalovirus. Linkage disequilibrium might explain the correlated functional status among segregating V segments, but an unknown experimental factor could not be ruled out. In a later analysis, HLA-associated TCR beta chains showed more clonal expansion and lower generation probabilities than non-associated chains that were equally common. In a later genetic analysis, fewer N-insertions in productive TCRs were reported among donors in an Asian-associated ancestry cluster than the roughly 640-donor mean. In vitro tests confirmed that a few of the cytomegalovirus-associated TCR beta chains recognize cytomegalovirus antigens. An association between a missense DCLRE1C variant and V-gene and J-gene trimming of TCR beta chains was found in a later genetic analysis and replicated in an independent cohort. According to a later analysis, TCR association rates differed among HLA loci, with DRB1 alleles showing the most associated TCRs and HLA-C alleles showing the fewest. The authors suggested that the approach could potentially be generalized to other disease states and immunological phenotypes. HLA typing was unavailable for some donors at each locus, so association tests used only the typed subset. This cohort had only TCR beta chains sequenced, and the lack of alpha or paired-chain data limited which features could be detected. For the cohort, immune exposure information was limited to CMV serostatus. According to a later analysis, parvovirus B19, influenza, CMV and Epstein-Barr virus appeared linked to several top co-occurrence clusters. At a false discovery rate of 0.05, a later analysis linked 15,000 to 20,000 TCR beta sequences to specific HLA alleles. A further reported finding was that TCR beta sequences accurately predicted the HLA-A and HLA-B alleles for most subjects in the first cohort. In an earlier analysis of around 600 of the donors, most TCR beta V segments appeared in productive rearrangements about 90% or about 30% of the time, broadly matching IMGT annotations. The classifier was reported to diagnose cytomegalovirus status with high specificity and sensitivity in both the original cohort and the validation cohort. In a later analysis, most CMV-associated TCR beta chains were found to appear HLA-restricted, with HLA associations seemingly driven largely by CMV exposure. Assigning TCR associations to individual alleles was difficult when HLA alleles, especially DR and DQ, strongly co-occurred. Most TCR sequences were observed very rarely across donors, whereas some public TCRs were present in many individuals.

The sample holds a few counts of this clone. The antigen it recognizes is unknown. One base away there is no much larger clone; base qualities are not given. The TCR sequence derives from a man in his forties or fifties in good health and CMV-seronegative. Sequenced input: PBMCs. The chain uses TRBV19 and TRBJ2-5; 11 central nucleotides agree with TRBD2. The DNA sequence is TGTGCCAGTAGGATCTCTCCACTAGCGGGGGTCCAAGAGACCCAGTACTTC. This is translated as CASRISPLAGVQETQYF.